The clone carrying this T cell receptor beta chain came up a few times. Exclusion of a patient resulted from uncontrolled infection, other autoimmune disease, pregnancy or lactation. The source material, RNA transcripts, was used to amplify TCR beta CDR3 regions. During a first-round RT-PCR of the TCR CDR3, the HTBI primer set was used. TCRdb analysed the multiplex PCR reads with MiXCR anew, one entry per CDR3 protein. This table has around 300,000 distinct CDR3 sequences, roughly a fifth appearing once. These data come from a study of T cells in Graves' hyperthyroidism and ophthalmopathy. The V segment lost 3 bases and the J segment 4 bases; nucleotides outside the gene matches: 3. This CDR3 has 16 residues. From germline, CDR1 is KGHDR and CDR2 SFDVKD.

Input material: blood. This TCR derives from a middle-aged man with Graves' ophthalmopathy. The V call is TRBV24-1, the J call TRBJ2-5, with 14 nucleotides matching TRBD2. CDR3 DNA sequence: TGTGCCACCAGTGATCTGGGACTAGCGGGAGTAGAGACCCAGTACTTC. It encodes CATSDLGLAGVETQYF.